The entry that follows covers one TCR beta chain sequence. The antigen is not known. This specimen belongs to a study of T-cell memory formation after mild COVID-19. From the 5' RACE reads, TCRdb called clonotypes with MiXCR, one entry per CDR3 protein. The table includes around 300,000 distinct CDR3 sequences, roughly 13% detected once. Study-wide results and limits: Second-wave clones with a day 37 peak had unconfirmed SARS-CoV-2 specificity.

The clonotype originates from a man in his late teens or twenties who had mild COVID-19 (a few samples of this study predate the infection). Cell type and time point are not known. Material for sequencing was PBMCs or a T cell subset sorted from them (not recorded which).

The CDR3 region is CASFSSWQGDSAAGELFF. In DNA form, the CDR3 reads TGTGCCAGCTTCTCTAGTTGGCAGGGTGATTCGGCGGCCGGGGAGCTGTTTTTT. The chain links TRBV12-3 or TRBV12-4 to TRBJ2-2, with a tentative D call TRBD1 (5 bases). This CDR3 region has 18 residues. Trimming pared 8 bases from V and 6 bases from J, leaving 28 bases between.